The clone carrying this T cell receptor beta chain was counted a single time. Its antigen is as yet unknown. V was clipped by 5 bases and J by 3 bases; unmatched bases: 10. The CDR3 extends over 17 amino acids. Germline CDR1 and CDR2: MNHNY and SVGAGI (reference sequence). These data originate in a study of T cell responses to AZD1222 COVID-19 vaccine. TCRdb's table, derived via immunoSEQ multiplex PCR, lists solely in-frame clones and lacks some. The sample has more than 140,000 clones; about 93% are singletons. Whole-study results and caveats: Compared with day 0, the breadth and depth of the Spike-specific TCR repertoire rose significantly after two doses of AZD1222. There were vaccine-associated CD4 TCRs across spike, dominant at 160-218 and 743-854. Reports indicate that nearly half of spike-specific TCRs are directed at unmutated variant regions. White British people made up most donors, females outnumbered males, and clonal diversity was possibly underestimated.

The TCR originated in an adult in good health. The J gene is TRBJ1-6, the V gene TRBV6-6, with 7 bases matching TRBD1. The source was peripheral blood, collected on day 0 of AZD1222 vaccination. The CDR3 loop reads CASSPQTRTGYNSPLHF. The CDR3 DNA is TGTGCCAGCAGTCCACAGACAAGGACAGGCTATAATTCACCCCTCCACTTT.